Shown below are 15 T cell receptor beta chains from a single sample sequenced in a study of Graves' ophthalmopathy and Graves' hyperthyroidism (dated by TCRdb to about 2018). The instrument given in TCRdb is Illumina HiSeq 2000. TCR beta CDR3 regions were amplified from RNA transcripts for repertoire sequencing. The first round was an RT-PCR using HTBI primers with the Qiagen OneStep RT-PCR kit, and this first round was followed by a second-round multiplex PCR, then size selection and purification. TCRdb passed the public sequencing reads through fastp at Q25 and MiXCR, retaining productive beta sequences. One record per CDR3 amino acid sequence lists the most common genes and DNA. The sample table records some 48,000 distinct CDR3 sequences; about 50% of these occur just once. The top ten clonotypes cover about 24% of the sample. The sequencing input was peripheral blood. The receptors stem from an adult man with Graves' ophthalmopathy.

This clonotype appeared a single time. J is TRBJ2-5 and V is TRBV20-1; D gene ambiguous. The CDR3 runs to 14 residues. V lost 3 bases and J lost 0, with 11 bases in between. CDR1 is DFQATT and CDR2 is SNEGSKA in the germline V gene (reference sequence). The CDR3 protein is CSARVNTDQETQYF. CDR3 nucleotides: TGCAGTGCTAGGGTGAACACCGACCAAGAGACCCAGTACTTC.

The chain is built from TRBV3-1 and TRBJ1-4; possibly TRBD1 for D (6 bases). The CDR3 is 13 amino acids. Germline CDR1 and CDR2: LGHDT and YNNKEL (reference sequence). V was clipped by 4 bases and J by 8 bases, with 11 bases between them. CDR3 protein: CASSRAGEEKLFF. The CDR3 nucleotides read TGTGCCAGCAGCCGGGCAGGGGAGGAAAAACTGTTTTTT.

Concerning this clonotype itself: The conserved phenylalanine or tryptophan normally closing the CDR3 is absent here, so this likely arose from a read error. This rearrangement joins TRBV5-1 to TRBJ2-3; 11 bases are shared with TRBD2. The CDR3 length is 15 residues. The J segment lost 8 bases and the V segment lost 8 bases, leaving 13 bases of the junction unmatched. CDR1 and CDR2 from the germline V gene are SGHRS and YFSETQ. In nucleotides, the CDR3 is TGCGCCAGTTATCCGGGACTAGCGGTTCTGGGTACGCAGTATCTC. It translates to CASYPGLAVLGTQYL.

The V gene is TRBV10-3, the J gene TRBJ2-3; D may be TRBD2 (6 bases). V lost 11 bases and J 4 bases, leaving 19 bases between the germline ends. Looked up from germline, CDR1 is ENHRY and CDR2 is SYGVKD. This CDR3 comprises 14 residues. The CDR3 DNA reads TGTGCCCAACGCGGGGCGGCGGCCCCAGATACGCAGTATTTT. It yields the protein CAQRGAAAPDTQYF.

As DNA, the CDR3 is TGTGCCAGCAGCCTCACCGGAAGTACTGAAGCTTTCTTT. Its translation: CASSLTGSTEAFF. The J gene is TRBJ1-1, the V gene TRBV7-3; D not resolved. Germline V gene data show CDR1 as SGHTA and CDR2 as FQGTGA. V lost 5 bases, J lost 5 bases, and 12 bases lay in between. This CDR3 has 13 residues.

This clonotype was counted a few times. The rearrangement links TRBV7-3 to TRBJ1-1, with D possibly TRBD1 on 6 matching bases. The CDR3 has 14 residues. Trimming removed 5 bases from V and 3 bases from J, with 13 bases in between. The germline CDR1 and CDR2 sequences are SGHTA and FQGTGA. The CDR3, as DNA: TGTGCCAGCAGCCTCGTAGGGGGGGACACTGAAGCTTTCTTT. Translated: CASSLVGGDTEAFF.

The chain links TRBV28 to TRBJ1-5; 10 bases line up with TRBD1. Germline V gives CDR1 MDHEN, CDR2 SYDVKM. J lost 2 bases, V lost 7 bases, and 5 bases had no gene match. The CDR3 runs 15 residues. In nucleotides, the CDR3 is TGTGCCAGCACCGTCGGGACAGGGGGCAATCAGCCCCAGCATTTT. Amino acid sequence: CASTVGTGGNQPQHF. The full variable domain, in which reference TRBV28 and TRBJ1-5 provide the parts outside the CDR3, is DVKVTQSSRYLVKRTGEKVFLECVQDMDHENMFWYRQDPGLGLRLIYFSYDVKMKEKGDIPEGYSVSREKKERFSLILESASTNQTSMYLCASTVGTGGNQPQHFGDGTRLSIL.

This chain joins TRBV2 and TRBJ1-2; D is possibly TRBD1 (5 bases). The V end lost 4 bases, the J end lost 5 bases, and 17 bases lay between the germline ends. The CDR3 consists of 15 residues. Germline CDR1 is SNHLY and CDR2 is FYNNEI. The CDR3 DNA reads TGTGCCAGCAGTGCCGCGCCCAGGGCTGGTTATGGCTACACCTTC. This gives the protein CASSAAPRAGYGYTF.

The V call is TRBV7-3, the J call TRBJ2-1; D is unclear. Germline CDR1 reads SGHTA; CDR2 reads FQGTGA. CDR3 length: 13 amino acids. The ends were cut back, 0 bases at V and 7 bases at J, with 7 bases in the middle. The CDR3 is CASSLTFGNEQFF. As DNA, the CDR3 is TGTGCCAGCAGCTTAACTTTTGGTAATGAGCAGTTCTTC.

Written as DNA, the CDR3 is TGCAGTGCTAGAGCCGCACCGGGACAGGGGACGGAGACCCAGTACTTC. This encodes CSARAAPGQGTETQYF. The chain couples TRBV20-1 to TRBJ2-5; 10 nucleotides line up with TRBD1. Trimming cost V 1 base and J 5 bases; bases outside gene matches: 10. The CDR3 is made up of 16 amino acids. Germline CDR1 DFQATT, CDR2 SNEGSKA (reference sequence).

This clonotype occurred many times. The chain combines TRBV7-9 with TRBJ2-3, with 9 bases lining up with TRBD1. CDR3 length: 15 residues. Per the germline V gene, CDR1 is SEHNR and CDR2 is FQNEAQ (reference sequence). Losses at the gene ends were 5 bases for V and 1 base for J; bases not matched to a gene: 4. CDR3 bases: TGTGCCAGCAGCATTTGGGACAGGGGCACAGATACGCAGTATTTT. Its protein is CASSIWDRGTDTQYF.

The gene calls are TRBV20-1 and TRBJ2-3; TRBD2 matches 11 bases. The V gene's germline CDR1 is DFQATT and CDR2 SNEGSKA (reference sequence). This CDR3 has 15 amino acids. V was clipped by 6 bases and J by 2 bases; unmatched bases: 7. The CDR3 is CSAPGTSGYTDTQYF. CDR3 DNA: TGCAGTGCCCCAGGGACTAGCGGCTACACAGATACGCAGTATTTT.

Many counts were recorded for this clonotype. This chain links TRBV20-1 with TRBJ2-3; 11 nucleotides agree with TRBD2. The trim removed 2 bases at V and 10 bases at J, leaving 5 bases unmatched. The CDR3 has 13 residues. Germline CDR1 DFQATT, CDR2 SNEGSKA (reference sequence). This CDR3 reads CSARFGLAGAQYF. CDR3 sequence (DNA): TGCAGTGCTAGATTCGGACTAGCGGGTGCGCAGTATTTT.

This clonotype was detected ten times or more. The chain uses TRBV5-1 and TRBJ1-1; D gene unclear. The CDR3 length is 13 residues. The V end was cut by 1 base, the J end by 2 bases, with 6 bases between. CDR1 is SGHRS and CDR2 is YFSETQ in the germline V gene. CDR3 amino acids: CASSLSTNTEAFF. Here the CDR3 DNA reads TGCGCCAGCAGCTTGAGTACCAACACTGAAGCTTTCTTT.

The rearrangement uses TRBV7-2 and TRBJ1-3; 9 nucleotides align to TRBD1. CDR3 size: 15 residues. Germline trimming cut 3 bases from V and 2 bases from J; bases unmatched to any gene: 2. The germline V gene encodes CDR1 SGHTA and CDR2 FQGNSA. CDR3 in DNA: TGTGCCAGCAGCTTGGGGGACAGGGCTGGAAACACCATATATTTT. It encodes CASSLGDRAGNTIYF.